Listed below are T cell receptor beta chains from one sample, sequenced in a study of T-cell memory formation after mild COVID-19. TCRdb reprocessed the 5' RACE reads via MiXCR and lists one record per CDR3 protein. Here the sample spans 250,000 to 350,000 distinct CDR3 sequences, about a sixth being singletons. The specimen sequenced was PBMCs or a T cell subset sorted from them (not recorded which). The receptor set was obtained from a man aged 18 to 29 who had mild COVID-19 (a few samples of this study predate the infection). Cell type and time point are not known. CDR3s leave out the opening cysteine and the closing phenylalanine or tryptophan. Each record gives: V gene, J gene, CDR3 protein.

TRBV7-8	TRBJ2-1	ASSLYVGLAGDPSNEQF
TRBV4-3	TRBJ2-3	ASSQEPTTTSTDTQY
TRBV5-6	TRBJ1-2	ASSSQGYGYT
TRBV9	TRBJ1-4	ASSAYGTAGEKLF
TRBV11-2	TRBJ2-1	ASSSSRGSYEQF
TRBV20-1	TRBJ2-7	SVGLSYEQY
TRBV7-2	TRBJ2-5	ASSSAGPAWETQY
TRBV6-5	TRBJ2-5	ASSSWTGKTQY
TRBV5-4	TRBJ2-1	ASSPAGDRGVVEQF
TRBV25-1	TRBJ2-5	ASSEAGVQETQY
TRBV28	TRBJ2-1	ASSLQSEQF
TRBV27	TRBJ2-7	ASSFSGGYYYEQY
TRBV2	TRBJ1-1	ASYLTDNTEAF
TRBV4-3	TRBJ2-7	ASSQGLGQGSYEQY
TRBV15	TRBJ2-2	ATSRNRGSGELF
TRBV24-1	TRBJ1-2	ATSRANYGYT
TRBV20-1	TRBJ1-2	SGYEYGYT
TRBV12-3/TRBV12-4	TRBJ2-1	ASSPTGGPRNEQF
TRBV6-6	TRBJ2-1	ASTISYNEQF
TRBV29-1	TRBJ1-2	SVSDRGFGYT
TRBV5-1	TRBJ1-2	ASSLVQSNYGYT
TRBV27	TRBJ1-2	ASSRGLGNYGYT